Detailed here is one TCR beta chain. What it recognizes is unknown. CDR3 length equals 16 residues. The V end was cut by 4 bases, the J end by 0 bases, with 13 bases between. CDR1 is SGHVS and CDR2 is FQNEAQ in the germline V gene. This sample is part of a study of T-cell reconstitution after alpha-beta-depleted transplantation in children. Overall study results and limits: Fresh T-cell production supplied most of the T-cell counts and diversity seen one year after transplant. Some patients owed their high day-60 TCRbeta diversity to surviving recipient T cells and thymic progenitors. Reportedly, roughly two months post-transplant, alpha-beta T cells arose from several hundred expanded graft clones.

The library targeted TCRbeta and was prepared with unique molecular identifiers. TCRdb itself ran the PCR reads through MiXCR, one entry per CDR3 protein. The sample includes fewer than 750,000 distinct CDR3 sequences, 23% seen only once; the top ten take 13% to 15%. The V and J genes are TRBV7-8 and TRBJ2-1, with D perhaps matching TRBD2 (6 bases). This material consisted of PBMCs, mostly from graft donor cells, taken 360 days after TCRalphabeta/CD19-depleted stem cell transplant. This clonotype was obtained from a boy in the first two years of life who had a stem cell transplant for acute myeloid leukemia, so the T cells may come from the graft donor. CDR3 in amino acids: CASSSISGPSYNEQFF. Here the CDR3 DNA reads TGTGCCAGCAGCTCCATTAGCGGCCCCTCCTACAATGAGCAGTTCTTC.